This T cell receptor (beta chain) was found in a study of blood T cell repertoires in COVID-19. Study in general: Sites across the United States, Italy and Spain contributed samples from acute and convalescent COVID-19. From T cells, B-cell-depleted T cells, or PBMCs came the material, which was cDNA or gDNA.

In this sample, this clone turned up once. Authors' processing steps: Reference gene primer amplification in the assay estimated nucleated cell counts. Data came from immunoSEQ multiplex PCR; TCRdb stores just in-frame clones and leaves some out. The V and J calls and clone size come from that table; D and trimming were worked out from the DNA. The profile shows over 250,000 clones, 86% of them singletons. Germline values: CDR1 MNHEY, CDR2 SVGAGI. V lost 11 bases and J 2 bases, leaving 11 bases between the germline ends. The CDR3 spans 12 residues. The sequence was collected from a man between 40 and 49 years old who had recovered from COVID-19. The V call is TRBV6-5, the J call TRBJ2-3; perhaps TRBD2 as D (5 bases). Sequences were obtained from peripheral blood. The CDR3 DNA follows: TGTGCCGTCGGGAAACTCACAGATACGCAGTATTTT. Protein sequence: CAVGKLTDTQYF.